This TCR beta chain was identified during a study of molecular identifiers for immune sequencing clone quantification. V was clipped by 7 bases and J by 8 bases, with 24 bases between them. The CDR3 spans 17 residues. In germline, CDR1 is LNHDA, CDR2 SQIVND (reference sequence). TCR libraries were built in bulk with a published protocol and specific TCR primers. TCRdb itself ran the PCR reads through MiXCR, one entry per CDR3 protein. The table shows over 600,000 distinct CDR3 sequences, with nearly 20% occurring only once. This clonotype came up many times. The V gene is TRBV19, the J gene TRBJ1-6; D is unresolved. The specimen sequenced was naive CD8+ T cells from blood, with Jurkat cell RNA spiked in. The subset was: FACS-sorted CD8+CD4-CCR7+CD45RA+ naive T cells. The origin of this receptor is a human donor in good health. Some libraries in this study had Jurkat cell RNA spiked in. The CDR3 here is CASTDLFKGRSYSPLHF. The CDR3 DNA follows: TGTGCCAGTACCGACCTTTTTAAGGGCAGATCATATTCACCCCTCCACTTT.